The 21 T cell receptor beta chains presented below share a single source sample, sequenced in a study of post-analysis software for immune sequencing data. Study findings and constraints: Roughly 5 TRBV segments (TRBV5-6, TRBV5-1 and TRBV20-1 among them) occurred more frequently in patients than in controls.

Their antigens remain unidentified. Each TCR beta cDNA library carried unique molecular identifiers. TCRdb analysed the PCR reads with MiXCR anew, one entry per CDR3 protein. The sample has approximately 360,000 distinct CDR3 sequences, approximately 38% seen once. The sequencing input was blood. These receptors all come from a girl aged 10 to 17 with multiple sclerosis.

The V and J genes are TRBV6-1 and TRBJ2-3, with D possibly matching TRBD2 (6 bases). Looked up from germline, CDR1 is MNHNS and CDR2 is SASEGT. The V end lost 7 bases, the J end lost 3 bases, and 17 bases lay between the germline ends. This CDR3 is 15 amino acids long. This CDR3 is CASNHRGSRTDTQYF. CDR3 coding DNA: TGTGCCAGCAACCACCGGGGGAGTAGAACAGATACGCAGTATTTT.

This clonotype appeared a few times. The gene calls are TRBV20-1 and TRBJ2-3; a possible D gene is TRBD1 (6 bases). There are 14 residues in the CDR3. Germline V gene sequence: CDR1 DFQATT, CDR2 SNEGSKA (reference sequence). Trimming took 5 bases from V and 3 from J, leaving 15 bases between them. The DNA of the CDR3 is TGCAGTGCTGCACAGGGTAGTGAGACAGATACGCAGTATTTT. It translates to CSAAQGSETDTQYF.

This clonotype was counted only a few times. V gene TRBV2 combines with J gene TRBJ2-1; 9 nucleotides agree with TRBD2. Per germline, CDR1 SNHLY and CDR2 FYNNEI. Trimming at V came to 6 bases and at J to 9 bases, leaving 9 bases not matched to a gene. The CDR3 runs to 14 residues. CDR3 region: CASRKGGGASEQFF. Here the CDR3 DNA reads TGTGCCAGCAGGAAGGGCGGGGGGGCATCTGAGCAGTTCTTC.

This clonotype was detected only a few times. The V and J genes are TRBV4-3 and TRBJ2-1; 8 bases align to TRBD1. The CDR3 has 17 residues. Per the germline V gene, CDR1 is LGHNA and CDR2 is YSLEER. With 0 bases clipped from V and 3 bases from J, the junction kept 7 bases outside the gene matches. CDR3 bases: TGCGCCAGCAGCCAAGACTGGGCAGGGGGCGACTACAATGAGCAGTTCTTC. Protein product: CASSQDWAGGDYNEQFF.

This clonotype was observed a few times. The CDR3 spells CASGGSDTQYF. CDR3 DNA sequence: TGTGCCAGCGGGGGGTCAGATACGCAGTATTTT. The chain is built from TRBV12-3 or TRBV12-4 and TRBJ2-3, with D tentatively TRBD2 (6 bases). The CDR3 length is 11 residues. Trimming cost V 8 bases and J 4 bases, with 7 bases left between them.

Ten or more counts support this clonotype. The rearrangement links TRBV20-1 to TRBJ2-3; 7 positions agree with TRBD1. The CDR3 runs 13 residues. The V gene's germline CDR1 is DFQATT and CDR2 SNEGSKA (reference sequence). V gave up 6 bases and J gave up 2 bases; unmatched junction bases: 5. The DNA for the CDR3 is TGCAGTGCGGATACAGGGGACACAGATACGCAGTATTTT. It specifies CSADTGDTDTQYF.

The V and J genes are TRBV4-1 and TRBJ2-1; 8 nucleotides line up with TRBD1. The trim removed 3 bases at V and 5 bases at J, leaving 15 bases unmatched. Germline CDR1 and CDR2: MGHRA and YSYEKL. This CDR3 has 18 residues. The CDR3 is CASSHPTPDRERNNEQFF. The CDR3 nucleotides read TGCGCCAGCAGCCACCCGACCCCGGACAGGGAGCGGAACAATGAGCAGTTCTTC.

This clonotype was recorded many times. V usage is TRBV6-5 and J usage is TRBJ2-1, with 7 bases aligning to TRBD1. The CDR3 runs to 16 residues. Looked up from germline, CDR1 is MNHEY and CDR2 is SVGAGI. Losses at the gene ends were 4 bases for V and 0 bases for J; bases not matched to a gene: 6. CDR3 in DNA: TGTGCCAGCAGTTCCAAGGGGGCTACCTCCTACAATGAGCAGTTCTTC. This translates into CASSSKGATSYNEQFF.

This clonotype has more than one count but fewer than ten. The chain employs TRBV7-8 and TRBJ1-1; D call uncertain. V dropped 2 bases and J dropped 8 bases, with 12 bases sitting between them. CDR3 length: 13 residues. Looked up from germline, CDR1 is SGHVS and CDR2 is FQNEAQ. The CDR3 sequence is CASSLTVLREAFF. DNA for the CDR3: TGTGCCAGCAGCTTAACGGTTTTGAGGGAAGCTTTCTTT.

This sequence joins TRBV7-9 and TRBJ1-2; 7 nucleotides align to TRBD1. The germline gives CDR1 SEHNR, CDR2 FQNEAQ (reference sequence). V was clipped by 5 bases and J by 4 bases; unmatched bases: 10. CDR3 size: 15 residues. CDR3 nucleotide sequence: TGTGCCAGCAGCCATCTCAGGGCAGGGGGCTATGGCTACACCTTC. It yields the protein CASSHLRAGGYGYTF.

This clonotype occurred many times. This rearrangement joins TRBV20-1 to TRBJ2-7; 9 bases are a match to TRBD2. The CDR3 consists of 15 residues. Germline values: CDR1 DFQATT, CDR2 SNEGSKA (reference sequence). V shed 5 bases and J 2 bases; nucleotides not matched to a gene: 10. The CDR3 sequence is CSAPTAGGPTYEQYF. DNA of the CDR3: TGCAGTGCTCCGACGGCGGGGGGGCCAACCTACGAGCAGTACTTC.

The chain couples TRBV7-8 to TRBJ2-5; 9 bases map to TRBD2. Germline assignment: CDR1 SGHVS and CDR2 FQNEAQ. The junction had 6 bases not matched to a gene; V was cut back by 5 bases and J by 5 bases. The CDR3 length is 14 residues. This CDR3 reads CASSAGGPRETQYF. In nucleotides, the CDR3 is TGTGCCAGCAGCGCGGGGGGGCCGCGGGAGACCCAGTACTTC. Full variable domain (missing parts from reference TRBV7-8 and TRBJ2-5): GAGVSQSPRYKVAKRGQDVALRCDPISGHVSLFWYQQALGQGPEFLTYFQNEAQLDKSGLPSDRFFAERPEGSVSTLKIQRTQQEDSAVYLCASSAGGPRETQYFGPGTRLLVL.

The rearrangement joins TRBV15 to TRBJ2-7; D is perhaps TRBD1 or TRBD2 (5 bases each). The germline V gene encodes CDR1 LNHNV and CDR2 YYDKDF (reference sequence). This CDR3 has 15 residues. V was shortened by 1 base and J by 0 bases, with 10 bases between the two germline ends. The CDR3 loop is CATSRVGRSSYEQYF. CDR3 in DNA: TGTGCCACCAGCAGAGTGGGACGGTCCTCCTACGAGCAGTACTTC.

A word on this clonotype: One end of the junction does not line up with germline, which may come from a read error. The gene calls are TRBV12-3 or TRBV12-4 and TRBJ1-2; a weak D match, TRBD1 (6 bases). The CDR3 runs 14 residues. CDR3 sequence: CASSLSYGGYDYTF. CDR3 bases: TGTGCCAGCAGTTTATCATACGGGGGCTATGACTACACCTTC.

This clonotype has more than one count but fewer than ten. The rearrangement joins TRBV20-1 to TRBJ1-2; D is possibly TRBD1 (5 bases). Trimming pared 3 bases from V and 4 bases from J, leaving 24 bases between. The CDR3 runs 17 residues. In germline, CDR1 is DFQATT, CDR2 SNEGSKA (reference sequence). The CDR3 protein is CSASSWEQGFAVYGYTF. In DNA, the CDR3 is TGCAGTGCTAGTTCGTGGGAGCAGGGCTTTGCGGTCTATGGCTACACCTTC.

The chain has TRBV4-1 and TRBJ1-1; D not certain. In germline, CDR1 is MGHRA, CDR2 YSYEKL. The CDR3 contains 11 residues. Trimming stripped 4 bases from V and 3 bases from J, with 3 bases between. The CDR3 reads CASSPHTEAFF. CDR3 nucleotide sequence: TGCGCCAGCAGCCCCCACACTGAAGCTTTCTTT.

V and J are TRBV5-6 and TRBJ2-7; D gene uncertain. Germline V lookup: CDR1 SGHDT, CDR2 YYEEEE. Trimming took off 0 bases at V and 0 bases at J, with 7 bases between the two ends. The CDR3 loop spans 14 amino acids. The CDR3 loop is CASSLAGFSYEQYF. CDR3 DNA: TGTGCCAGCAGCTTGGCTGGCTTCTCCTACGAGCAGTACTTC.

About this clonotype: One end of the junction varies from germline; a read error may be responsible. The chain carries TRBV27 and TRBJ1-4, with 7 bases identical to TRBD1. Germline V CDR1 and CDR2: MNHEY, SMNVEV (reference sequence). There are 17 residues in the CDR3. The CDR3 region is CASSPRQGWVTNEKRFF. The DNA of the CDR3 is TGTGCCAGCAGCCCAAGACAGGGTTGGGTAACTAATGAAAAACGGTTTTTT.

CDR3 amino acids: CASSQWEAGPTDTQYF. CDR3 in DNA: TGCGCCAGCAGCCAGTGGGAGGCAGGCCCCACAGATACGCAGTATTTT. The gene calls are TRBV4-1 and TRBJ2-3; tentative D call: TRBD2 (6 bases). The CDR3 length is 16 residues. Per germline, CDR1 MGHRA and CDR2 YSYEKL. V shed 3 bases and J shed 2 bases, with 15 bases lying between them.

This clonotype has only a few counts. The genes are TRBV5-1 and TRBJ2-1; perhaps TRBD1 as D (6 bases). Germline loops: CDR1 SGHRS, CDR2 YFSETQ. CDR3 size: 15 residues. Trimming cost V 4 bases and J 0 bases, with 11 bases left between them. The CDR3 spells CASSIGQHSYNEQFF. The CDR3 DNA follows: TGCGCCAGCAGCATCGGACAGCACTCCTACAATGAGCAGTTCTTC.

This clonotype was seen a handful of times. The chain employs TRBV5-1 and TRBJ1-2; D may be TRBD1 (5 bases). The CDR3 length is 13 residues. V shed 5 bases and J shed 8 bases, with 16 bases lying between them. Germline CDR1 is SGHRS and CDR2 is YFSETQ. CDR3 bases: TGCGCCAGCAGGCCAGCCAGGGAGGGCGGCTACACCTTC. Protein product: CASRPAREGGYTF.